The TCR beta chain under discussion was sequenced for a study of CD8+CD57+ T cells in acquired aplastic anemia. The overall study: DNA recovered from sorted CD4+ and CD8+ cells had a mean of approximately 3.2 ug. The study's findings and limits: No significant patient-versus-control difference appeared in CD8+ Simpson's diversity. Patients and controls had in common 25 to 30 CD8+ CDR3 sequences.

The V gene's germline CDR1 is SEHNR and CDR2 FQNEAQ (reference sequence). The CDR3 totals 17 residues. Researchers used genomic DNA as the template to profile TCR beta VDJ and CDR3. In TCRdb, the reads were re-called with MiXCR into one record per CDR3 protein. The data show approximately 300,000 distinct CDR3 sequences, with 45% to 65% seen just once and around 1.3% held by the top ten. Sequencing was done on patients that had shown CD8+CD57+ cell expansion by flow cytometry. Severe acquired aplastic anemia was diagnosed in all patients. Remarks on this clonotype: Its antigen is unknown. An end of the junction differs from the germline gene, which may be a read error.

The chain employs TRBV7-9 and TRBJ1-2; 9 nucleotides line up with TRBD1. The specimen was sorted CD4+, CD8+, or CD8+CD57+ T cells (not recorded which) from PBMCs. The clonotype originates from a human donor with aplastic anemia. CDR3 region: CASSQQGAGSPNYGYTF. CDR3 DNA: TGCGCCAGCAGCCAACAGGGGGCGGGGAGTCCAAACTATGGCTACACCTTC. Full variable domain (missing parts from reference TRBV7-9 and TRBJ1-2): DTGVSQNPRHKITKRGQNVTFRCDPISEHNRLYWYRQTLGQGPEFLTYFQNEAQLEKSRLLSDRFSAERPKGSFSTLEIQRTEQGDSAMYLCASSQQGAGSPNYGYTFGSGTRLTVV.